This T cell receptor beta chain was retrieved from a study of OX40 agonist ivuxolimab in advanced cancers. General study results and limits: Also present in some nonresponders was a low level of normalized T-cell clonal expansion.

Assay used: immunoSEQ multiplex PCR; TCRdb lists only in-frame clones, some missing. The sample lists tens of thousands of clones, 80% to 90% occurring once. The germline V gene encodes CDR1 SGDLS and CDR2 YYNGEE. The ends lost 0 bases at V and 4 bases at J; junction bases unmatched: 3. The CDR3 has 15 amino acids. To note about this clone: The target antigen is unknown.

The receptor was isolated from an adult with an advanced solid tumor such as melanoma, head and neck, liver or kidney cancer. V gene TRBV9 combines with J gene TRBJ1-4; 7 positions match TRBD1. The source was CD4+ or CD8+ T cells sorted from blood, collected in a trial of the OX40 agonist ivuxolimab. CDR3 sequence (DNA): TGTGCCAGCAGCGTAGAAGGGGGCTTTAATGAAAAACTGTTTTTT. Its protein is CASSVEGGFNEKLFF. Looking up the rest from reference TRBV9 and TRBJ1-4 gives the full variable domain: DSGVTQTPKHLITATGQRVTLRCSPRSGDLSVYWYQQSLDQGLQFLIQYYNGEERAKGNILERFSAQQFPDLHSELNLSSLELGDSALYFCASSVEGGFNEKLFFGSGTQLSVL.